The 26 T cell receptor beta chains listed next were all sequenced from one sample in a study of T cell responses to AZD1222 COVID-19 vaccine (dated by TCRdb to about 2021). In light of the paper, this sample's time point label describes: about 28 days (+/-7) after the second vaccine dose. Receptor libraries were prepared by the immunoSEQ multiplex PCR assay. In its TCRdb copy, this immuneACCESS table keeps in-frame sequences only and misses some clones. Where compared with another copy, unresolved V genes explain less than half of these, and the others have no known cause. Present in this sample are roughly 51,000 clones, more than 70% of which were seen just once. About 14% of the sample is taken by the ten largest. The sample in question was peripheral blood, obtained 28 days after the second AZD1222 dose. The receptors here all came from an adult who received the AZD1222 COVID-19 vaccine.

This clone was picked up a small number of times. This sequence joins TRBV5-1 and TRBJ1-3; 9 nucleotides line up with TRBD1. The germline gives CDR1 SGHRS, CDR2 YFSETQ. J lost 6 bases, V lost 0 bases, and 7 bases had no gene match. CDR3 size: 16 residues. CDR3 DNA: TGCGCCAGCAGCTTGGAGGGACAGGGATTCGAAAACACCATATATTTT. Translating it yields CASSLEGQGFENTIYF.

The rearrangement links TRBV18 to TRBJ2-1; TRBD2 might be the D (6 bases). The germline V gene has CDR1 KGHSH and CDR2 LQKENI. This CDR3 comprises 14 residues. V was trimmed by 5 bases and J by 3 bases, leaving 11 bases between them. CDR3 nucleotides: TGTGCCAGCTCATGGGCTAGCGACTACAATGAGCAGTTCTTC. This translates into CASSWASDYNEQFF.

This chain uses TRBV7-6 with TRBJ1-2; D gene unclear. Germline V gene lookup returns CDR1 SGHVS and CDR2 FNYEAQ. The CDR3 loop spans 15 amino acids. V lost 1 base, J lost 4 bases, and 13 bases lay in between. The CDR3 spells CASSLVTGKTYGYTF. CDR3 sequence (DNA): TGTGCCAGCAGCTTAGTAACGGGAAAAACCTATGGCTACACCTTC.

This rearrangement joins TRBV2 to TRBJ1-6; D is perhaps TRBD1 (6 bases). From germline, CDR1 is SNHLY and CDR2 FYNNEI. CDR3 length: 13 residues. V shed 4 bases and J shed 9 bases, with 10 bases lying between them. CDR3 sequence (DNA): TGTGCCAGCAGTGGGACAGAGATTTCACCCCTCCACTTT. As protein: CASSGTEISPLHF.

The chain employs TRBV5-1 and TRBJ1-3; D is perhaps TRBD1 (6 bases). Looked up from germline, CDR1 is SGHRS and CDR2 is YFSETQ. Trimming left V 7 bases short and J 0 bases short, with 11 bases between. This CDR3 region has 14 residues. The CDR3 DNA follows: TGCGCCAGCCGCCGGGACAACTCTGGAAACACCATATATTTT. This encodes CASRRDNSGNTIYF.

The rearrangement links TRBV19 to TRBJ2-7; TRBD1 agrees at 8 bases. The CDR3 covers 15 residues. Looked up from germline, CDR1 is LNHDA and CDR2 is SQIVND (reference sequence). Trimming removed 0 bases from V and 1 base from J; junction bases left unmatched: 2. The DNA for the CDR3 is TGTGCCAGTAGTATAGAGGGACAGGTTTCCTACGAGCAGTACTTC. Amino acids: CASSIEGQVSYEQYF.

CDR3 residues: CASSSLSTGEGNIQYF. DNA of the CDR3: TGTGCCAGTAGTTCCCTATCGACAGGGGAGGGAAACATTCAGTACTTC. This chain links TRBV19 with TRBJ2-4; D is perhaps TRBD1 (8 bases). CDR3 length: 16 residues. Germline lookup yields CDR1 LNHDA and CDR2 SQIVND (reference sequence). V was clipped by 5 bases and J by 6 bases, with 20 bases between them.

With regard to this clone: This clone may be a read error of a much larger clone one base away. The chain joins TRBV11-3 to TRBJ2-5, with D unclear. V lost 0 bases to trimming and J lost 4 bases, with 3 bases between them. This CDR3 spans 12 amino acids. The germline V gene encodes CDR1 SGHNT and CDR2 YENEEA. DNA of the CDR3: TGTGCCAGCAGCTTAGAAGGAGAGACCCAGTACTTC. It yields the protein CASSLEGETQYF. Variable domain in full (rest from reference TRBV11-3 and TRBJ2-5): EAGVVQSPRYKIIEKKQPVAFWCNPISGHNTLYWYLQNLGQGPELLIRYENEEAVDDSQLPKDRFSAERLKGVDSTLKIQPAELGDSAVYLCASSLEGETQYFGPGTRLLVL.

The V and J genes are TRBV11-3 and TRBJ2-7; 10 positions match TRBD2. Trimming took 5 bases from V and 0 from J; bases not matched to a gene: 7. The length of the CDR3 is 16 residues. Germline CDR1 reads SGHNT; CDR2 reads YENEEA. The CDR3 nucleotides read TGTGCCAGCAGCCAGCCGGGACTAGCGTACTCCTACGAGCAGTACTTC. Translating it yields CASSQPGLAYSYEQYF.

This sequence joins TRBV7-9 and TRBJ1-3; D is unresolved. The CDR3 has 17 residues. Germline V CDR1 and CDR2: SEHNR, FQNEAQ (reference sequence). The V end lost 1 base, the J end lost 0 bases, and 13 bases lay between the germline ends. The CDR3 nucleotides are TGTGCCAGCAGCTTAGGTCTGGAGGGAGTCTCTGGAAACACCATATATTTT. Translating gives CASSLGLEGVSGNTIYF.

The rearrangement links TRBV28 to TRBJ2-3, with 9 bases that match TRBD2. The CDR3 loop spans 16 amino acids. CDR1 is MDHEN and CDR2 is SYDVKM in the germline V gene. The junction had 13 bases not matched to a gene; V was cut back by 5 bases and J by 7 bases. The CDR3 sequence is CASSIPGTSYQNTQYF. The CDR3 coding sequence is TGTGCCAGCAGTATACCCGGGACTAGCTACCAGAATACGCAGTATTTT.

The chain joins TRBV6-1 to TRBJ2-7, with TRBD1 identical over 8 bases. Per germline, CDR1 MNHNS and CDR2 SASEGT. The CDR3 totals 16 residues. Trimming cost V 3 bases and J 5 bases; bases outside gene matches: 12. The chain's CDR3 is CASSDRGTGHRDEQYF. The CDR3 nucleotides read TGTGCCAGCAGTGACCGAGGGACAGGCCACCGGGACGAGCAGTACTTC.

The gene calls are TRBV5-6 and TRBJ2-1, with 9 bases fitting TRBD1. The germline CDR1 and CDR2 sequences are SGHDT and YYEEEE. This CDR3 contains 16 residues. The V gene end was trimmed by 3 bases and the J gene end by 7 bases; junction bases not matched to a gene: 11. CDR3 coding DNA: TGTGCCAGCAGCTCCGGTTGGGGGACAGGGACGAATGAGCAGTTCTTC. Amino acids: CASSSGWGTGTNEQFF.

J is TRBJ1-2 and V is TRBV2; no firm D call. The CDR3 extends over 12 amino acids. The germline gives CDR1 SNHLY, CDR2 FYNNEI. The V end lost 8 bases, the J end lost 6 bases, and 13 bases lay between the germline ends. CDR3 protein: CASFRGTDGYTF. The CDR3 DNA reads as TGTGCCAGCTTCCGGGGAACGGATGGCTACACCTTC.

V and J are TRBV7-3 and TRBJ2-5; the D is unclear. CDR1 and CDR2 (germline): SGHTA, FQGTGA. This CDR3 spans 13 amino acids. V lost 2 bases and J 5 bases, leaving 9 bases between the germline ends. The CDR3 region has the DNA TGTGCCAGCAGCTTATTCGGGTGGGAGACCCAGTACTTC. This gives the protein CASSLFGWETQYF.

The J gene is TRBJ1-2, the V gene TRBV20-1; D remains ambiguous. Germline values: CDR1 DFQATT, CDR2 SNEGSKA (reference sequence). Trimming took off 5 bases at V and 0 bases at J, with 13 bases between the two ends. This CDR3 has 14 residues. The DNA for the CDR3 is TGCAGTGCTCGTGGAACAGACTCTAACTATGGCTACACCTTC. It encodes CSARGTDSNYGYTF.

V is TRBV14 and J is TRBJ2-3; no clear D gene. V gave up 3 bases and J gave up 1 base, with 5 bases separating them. Germline lookup yields CDR1 SGHDN and CDR2 FVKESK. There are 13 residues in the CDR3. The CDR3 loop is CASSQDGTDTQYF. CDR3 DNA: TGTGCCAGCAGCCAGGATGGCACAGATACGCAGTATTTT.

This clone was detected once. This rearrangement joins TRBV11-2 to TRBJ1-4; tentatively, D is TRBD1 (5 bases). Germline V gene lookup returns CDR1 SGHAT and CDR2 FQNNGV. V was cut by 3 bases and J by 5 bases, with 10 bases left in between. There are 14 residues in the CDR3. The CDR3 sequence is CASSFSGPNEKLFF. CDR3 DNA sequence: TGTGCCAGCAGCTTTTCAGGGCCAAATGAAAAACTGTTTTTT.

The chain combines TRBV7-2 with TRBJ2-5, with TRBD2 matching 9 bases. The V and J ends lost 0 bases and 7 bases, in that order; junction bases with no gene match: 15. Germline V gene data show CDR1 as SGHTA and CDR2 as FQGNSA. This CDR3 has 18 amino acids. CDR3 sequence reads: CASSLALRASGNPGTQYF. The DNA of the CDR3 is TGTGCCAGCAGCTTAGCCTTAAGGGCTAGCGGGAACCCAGGGACCCAGTACTTC.

This rearrangement joins TRBV24-1 to TRBJ2-2; 9 nucleotides line up with TRBD2. Trimming removed 3 bases from V and 4 bases from J; junction bases left unmatched: 8. The CDR3 is 17 amino acids. The germline CDR1 and CDR2 sequences are KGHDR and SFDVKD. The CDR3: CATSDPGLAGSTGELFF. The CDR3 DNA follows: TGTGCCACCAGTGATCCAGGTCTAGCGGGGAGCACCGGGGAGCTGTTTTTT.

The gene calls are TRBV7-2 and TRBJ2-5, with D perhaps matching TRBD1 (6 bases). The CDR3 runs 15 residues. The V and J ends lost 5 bases and 3 bases respectively, with 16 bases between them. Germline V gives CDR1 SGHTA, CDR2 FQGNSA. CDR3 sequence: CASSLTGFWEETQYF. CDR3 nucleotides: TGTGCCAGCAGCCTTACAGGGTTTTGGGAAGAGACCCAGTACTTC.

The chain is built from TRBV7-6 and TRBJ2-1; TRBD2 is a possible D gene (5 bases). CDR1 and CDR2 (germline): SGHVS, FNYEAQ. The CDR3 totals 15 residues. Trimming took 1 base from V and 7 from J, leaving 14 bases between them. DNA of the CDR3: TGTGCCAGCAGCTTAGGTGGGAGTTCGAAAAATGAGCAGTTCTTC. This gives the protein CASSLGGSSKNEQFF.

This sequence joins TRBV4-3 and TRBJ2-2; tentative D call: TRBD2 (6 bases). The CDR3 runs to 16 residues. CDR1 is LGHNA, CDR2 YSLEER, per germline. V was shortened by 3 bases and J by 3 bases, with 14 bases between the two germline ends. The CDR3: CASSHFGSVDTGELFF. The CDR3 nucleotides read TGCGCCAGCAGCCACTTCGGGAGCGTGGACACCGGGGAGCTGTTTTTT.

This chain joins TRBV15 and TRBJ2-1; the match to TRBD2 covers 7 bases. Per germline, CDR1 LNHNV and CDR2 YYDKDF (reference sequence). V trimming: 0 bases; J trimming: 7 bases; junction bases outside the gene matches: 9. CDR3 size: 16 residues. This chain's CDR3 is CATSRDPAGAGNEQFF. CDR3 bases: TGTGCCACCAGCAGAGATCCGGCGGGAGCGGGAAATGAGCAGTTCTTC.

The chain couples TRBV12-1 to TRBJ2-7; TRBD2, the table's D call, was not compared with the DNA. TRBV12-1 is designated a pseudogene. The CDR3 has 15 residues. This CDR3 is CASSPGTSGRSEQYF. In nucleotides, the CDR3 is TGTGCCAGCAGCCCTGGGACTAGCGGGAGGTCCGAGCAGTACTTC.

The chain is built from TRBV2 and TRBJ2-1, with a tentative D call TRBD2 (6 bases). Trimming took 8 bases from V and 5 from J, leaving 13 bases between them. Germline V gives CDR1 SNHLY, CDR2 FYNNEI. The length of the CDR3 is 13 residues. CDR3 nucleotides: TGTGCCAGCTCAAGCAGGAGGGACAATGAGCAGTTCTTC. It codes for CASSSRRDNEQFF.